This T cell receptor beta chain was recorded in a study of T-cell memory formation after mild COVID-19. Per the germline V gene, CDR1 is LNHNV and CDR2 is YYDKDF (reference sequence). This CDR3 has 14 residues. Trimming left V 3 bases short and J 1 base short, with 9 bases between. In its sample, this clonotype was seen a few times. TCRdb reprocessed the 5' RACE reads via MiXCR and lists one record per CDR3 protein. The data contain tens of thousands of distinct CDR3 sequences, approximately 15% of them singletons. The sequence was collected from an adult woman who had mild COVID-19 (a few samples of this study predate the infection). Cell type and time point are not known. The genes are TRBV15 and TRBJ2-5, with D possibly being TRBD1 (6 bases). The sequenced material came from PBMCs or a T cell subset sorted from them (not recorded which). The CDR3, as DNA: TGTGCCACCAGCAGGGACAGCCCCCAAGAGACCCAGTACTTC. This translates into CATSRDSPQETQYF. Full variable domain (rest looked up from reference TRBV15 and TRBJ2-5): DAMVIQNPRYQVTQFGKPVTLSCSQTLNHNVMYWYQQKSSQAPKLLFHYYDKDFNNEADTPDNFQSRRPNTSFCFLDIRSPGLGDTAMYLCATSRDSPQETQYFGPGTRLLVL.